This TCR beta chain was sequenced for a study of T cells after yellow fever vaccination (dated by TCRdb to about 2019). Background for the entire study: The SMART-Seq v4 Ultra Low Input RNA kit was used to prepare libraries from fractions with low cell numbers. To follow T-cell clones before and after primary and booster YFV17D yellow fever vaccination, bulk TCR alpha and beta repertoires were sequenced over time. Two healthy male donors made up the cohort, one aged 18 to 30 years and the other aged 30 to 40 years. Blood samples were taken at several timepoints before and after primary and secondary immunization, and bulk PBMC replicates and cell subsets were isolated.

About this clonotype: It lacks a known antigen. No base quality information exists; no much larger clone differs at one position.

From a lookup of the germline V gene (reference sequence), CDR1 and CDR2 are DFQATT and SNEGSKA. The germline V end is reduced by 6 bases and the J end by 6 bases; junction bases left unmatched: 16. From its cysteine to its phenylalanine, the CDR3 spans 16 amino acids. Only the CDR3 part of the read is kept: 48 bases, read in frame from the first base. TCR cDNA was made using 5'RACE template switching, a step that added a universal primer site and unique molecular identifiers. cDNA synthesis was primed from both the TCR alpha and TCR beta constant segments. Library amplification used two PCR steps, and the second PCR step added sample barcodes and sequencing adapters. Sequencing of the libraries was done on either Illumina HiSeq 2500 (2x100 bp) or NovaSeq (2x150 bp). As for the original processing: MIGEC was used to demultiplex reads and collapse the reads into UMI consensus sequences, and MiXCR was used for V(D)J alignment. Using edgeR on replicate PBMC samples, clonotypes were called vaccine-responding if FDR was below 0.01 and the log2 fold change was above 5 up to day 15. Each bulk clonotype received a CD4 or CD8 identity based on whether the sequenced CD4 or CD8 repertoire contained that clonotype at higher abundance. TCRdb passed the public sequencing reads through fastp at Q25 and MiXCR, retaining productive beta sequences. Entries are consolidated by CDR3 protein sequence, retaining the most common genes and DNA. TCRdb, not the authors, supplied the V and J calls. The table for this sample lists about 140,000 distinct CDR3 sequences; around 7.7% of them were counted only once. Together, the top ten hold under 0.85% of the sample.

The intended sense of this specimen's treatment or condition label: live attenuated yellow fever vaccine strain. PBMCs were isolated from peripheral blood using a standard Ficoll-Paque protocol. Dynabeads CD4 and CD8 positive selection kits were used to isolate CD4 and CD8 T-cell fractions. RNA was extracted with TriZol from bulk PBMCs, CD4 and CD8 fractions, and dextramer-positive and dextramer-negative fractions. Beyond this particular receptor, the publication reports: FACS-sorted repertoires could contain abundant contaminating clonotypes from the bulk population, so computational filtering was required. Compared with the primary T-cell response, the secondary T-cell response was faster but weaker, reaching its peak on day 5 rather than on day 15. Because the study included only two donors, the extent to which the findings can be generalized is limited. A small fraction of clonotypes showed up in both the CD4 and CD8 compartments, probably as a result of convergent recombination. After the booster, most clones that had expanded after primary vaccination were detected again (about 97% of CD4 and around nine tenths of CD8), suggesting broad maintenance of memory.

The chain is encoded by TRBV20-1 joined to TRBJ2-7, with TRBD2 identical over 11 junction bases. This TCR derives from a man aged 30 to 45 who received the YFV17D yellow fever vaccine. The sequences come from CD4+ T cells sorted from PBMCs, collected 5 days after the yellow fever booster vaccination. The CDR3 region: CSARDSGRAEVIEQYF. Here is the DNA: TGCAGTGCCCGGGATAGCGGGAGGGCCGAAGTTATCGAGCAGTACTTC.